A selection of T cell receptor beta chains follows, all from one sample in a study of cytomegalovirus exposure and HLA in healthy donors. Method: immunoSEQ multiplex PCR; TCRdb's copy keeps in-frame clones and lacks some. The repertoire holds about 180,000 clones, with 75% as singletons. The sequencing input was PBMCs. These receptors were obtained from a male donor in good health and CMV-seronegative. Each CDR3 is given with its conserved first and last residue. A D gene is named only where the DNA matches it firmly. Clone size is shown for a subset of rows, as once, few, many or a class of expanded clone.

v_gene,j_gene,d_gene,len,abundance,CDR3aa,CDR3nt
TRBV28,TRBJ2-1,NA,15,NA,CASSPLGSGYNEQFF,TGTGCCAGCAGTCCCCTCGGAAGCGGTTACAATGAGCAGTTCTTC
TRBV27,TRBJ1-2,TRBD1,16,once,CASSYRGANPNYGYTF,TGTGCCAGCAGTTACAGGGGCGCAAATCCTAACTATGGCTACACCTTC
TRBV11-3,TRBJ2-1,NA,13,NA,CASSLLASNEQFF,TGTGCCAGCAGCTTACTAGCGTCCAATGAGCAGTTCTTC
TRBV18,TRBJ2-1,TRBD2,17,NA,CASSRMTSGSSYNEQFF,TGTGCCAGCTCACGTATGACTAGCGGTTCCTCCTACAATGAGCAGTTCTTC
TRBV28,TRBJ1-4,NA,15,NA,CASARFGSLNEKLFF,TGTGCCAGCGCCAGATTCGGGTCGCTAAATGAAAAACTGTTTTTT
TRBV6-4,TRBJ2-3,TRBD2,14,NA,CASSGTSGTDTQYF,TGTGCCAGCAGTGGGACTAGCGGCACAGATACGCAGTATTTT
TRBV15,TRBJ2-7,NA,12,NA,CATSSAGYEQYF,TGTGCCACCAGCAGTGCCGGCTACGAGCAGTACTTC
TRBV28,TRBJ2-1,TRBD2,16,NA,CASSLGGTSGRLEQFF,TGTGCCAGCAGTTTAGGCGGGACTAGCGGGAGGTTGGAGCAGTTCTTC
TRBV6-1,TRBJ2-3,NA,14,NA,CASSTRLSTDTQYF,TGTGCCAGCAGCACCAGACTGAGCACAGATACGCAGTATTTT
TRBV4-1,TRBJ1-5,NA,14,once,CASSQEAGEVPQHF,TGCGCCAGCAGCCAAGAGGCGGGGGAGGTGCCCCAGCATTTT
TRBV6-5,TRBJ2-7,TRBD1,13,NA,CASTADRGYEQYF,TGTGCCAGCACCGCGGACAGGGGCTACGAGCAGTACTTC
TRBV16,TRBJ2-3,TRBD2,15,NA,CASSQYLAGADTQYF,TGTGCCAGCAGCCAATATCTAGCGGGAGCAGATACGCAGTATTTT
TRBV27,TRBJ1-2,NA,16,NA,CASSQRVGRSNYGYTF,TGTGCCAGCAGTCAGCGGGTGGGCAGGTCGAACTATGGCTACACCTTC
TRBV27,TRBJ2-1,NA,14,NA,CASSSGGGGNEQFF,TGTGCCAGCAGTTCAGGCGGTGGAGGCAATGAGCAGTTCTTC
TRBV27,TRBJ2-5,TRBD2,14,NA,CASSFQGGRETQYF,TGTGCCAGCAGTTTTCAGGGAGGGAGAGAGACCCAGTACTTC
TRBV18,TRBJ1-1,NA,13,NA,CASSPSTNTEAFF,TGTGCCAGCTCCCCGAGTACCAACACTGAAGCTTTCTTT
TRBV30,TRBJ2-3,NA,15,few,CAWNVQNKRTDTQYF,TGTGCCTGGAATGTACAGAACAAGCGCACAGATACGCAGTATTTT
TRBV14,TRBJ1-2,NA,13,NA,CASSHRGNYGYTF,TGTGCCAGCAGCCATAGGGGGAACTATGGCTACACCTTC
TRBV27,TRBJ2-3,TRBD2,18,once,CASSSWTSGRYGTDTQYF,TGTGCCAGCAGTTCCTGGACTAGCGGGAGGTATGGCACAGATACGCAGTATTTT
TRBV29-1,TRBJ1-1,TRBD1,14,NA,CSVGQGAMNTEAFF,TGCAGCGTTGGACAGGGGGCCATGAACACTGAAGCTTTCTTT
TRBV5-1,TRBJ2-1,NA,12,NA,CASSLGRDEQFF,TGCGCCAGCAGCTTGGGGAGGGATGAGCAGTTCTTC
TRBV7-2,TRBJ2-1,NA,14,NA,CASSLGIAADEQFF,TGTGCCAGCAGCTTAGGGATAGCGGCAGATGAGCAGTTCTTC
TRBV28,TRBJ2-3,TRBD2,15,NA,CASSGASGNSDTQYF,TGTGCCAGCAGCGGAGCTAGCGGGAACTCAGATACGCAGTATTTT
TRBV18,TRBJ1-3,NA,17,few,CASTLPPGAHSGNTIYF,TGTGCCAGCACGCTACCCCCAGGGGCCCACTCTGGAAACACCATATATTTT
TRBV6-6,TRBJ2-1,TRBD2,15,NA,CASSSGTSSYNEQFF,TGTGCCAGCAGCTCCGGGACTAGCTCCTACAATGAGCAGTTCTTC
TRBV7-3,TRBJ2-3,TRBD2,15,NA,CASSSGAGGQDTQYF,TGTGCCAGCAGCTCGGGCGCGGGAGGTCAAGATACGCAGTATTTT
TRBV27,TRBJ2-1,TRBD2,18,NA,CATTDQREAGHSYNEQFF,TGTGCTACTACTGATCAGCGGGAGGCAGGTCACTCCTACAATGAGCAGTTCTTC
TRBV2,TRBJ1-5,TRBD1,13,NA,CARGGQRNQPQHF,TGTGCCAGAGGGGGACAGAGAAATCAGCCCCAGCATTTT
TRBV19,TRBJ2-1,TRBD2,14,once,CASSMRERKNEQFF,TGTGCCAGTAGTATGCGGGAGAGGAAGAATGAGCAGTTCTTC
TRBV29-1,TRBJ1-2,NA,12,once,CSVEDLVRGYTF,TGCAGCGTTGAAGATCTGGTTAGAGGCTACACCTTC
TRBV30,TRBJ2-1,NA,10,NA,CAWGHNEQFF,TGTGCCTGGGGGCACAATGAGCAGTTCTTC
TRBV30,TRBJ1-5,TRBD1,14,NA,CAWRRGQPNQPQHF,TGTGCCTGGAGACGGGGACAGCCGAATCAGCCCCAGCATTTT
TRBV7-2,TRBJ1-5,NA,14,NA,CASSLRNRAGPQHF,TGTGCCAGCAGCTTACGGAACAGGGCGGGGCCCCAGCATTTT
TRBV30,TRBJ1-1,NA,14,NA,CAWRALQGNTEAFF,TGTGCCTGGAGGGCTCTACAGGGAAACACTGAAGCTTTCTTT
TRBV5-1,TRBJ2-7,TRBD2,14,few,CASKVVTGGVEQYF,TGCGCCAGCAAGGTAGTAACGGGAGGAGTCGAGCAGTACTTC
TRBV28,TRBJ2-3,TRBD2,16,NA,CASSLRGLAGTDTQYF,TGTGCCAGCAGTTTAAGGGGACTAGCGGGCACAGATACGCAGTATTTT
TRBV4-1,TRBJ2-1,TRBD2,17,NA,CASSQEFPSGRGNEQFF,TGCGCCAGCAGCCAAGAATTCCCTAGCGGGAGGGGGAATGAGCAGTTCTTC
TRBV27,TRBJ2-1,NA,13,once,CASSFGGRNEQFF,TGTGCCAGCAGTTTCGGGGGACGCAATGAGCAGTTCTTC
TRBV30,TRBJ2-3,NA,15,NA,CAWRRGDSSTDTQYF,TGTGCCTGGAGGAGAGGGGACTCGAGCACAGATACGCAGTATTTT
TRBV27,TRBJ2-1,TRBD2,15,NA,CASRGLAGWGDEQFF,TGTGCCAGCAGGGGACTAGCGGGGTGGGGCGATGAGCAGTTCTTC
TRBV7-9,TRBJ1-1,NA,12,NA,CASSLVITEAFF,TGTGCCAGCAGCTTAGTAATTACTGAAGCTTTCTTT
TRBV2,TRBJ1-6,TRBD1,14,few,CASSVQGQASPLHF,TGTGCCAGCAGTGTCCAGGGACAGGCCTCCCCCCTCCACTTT
TRBV19,TRBJ2-5,TRBD1,13,NA,CATRQGGRETQYF,TGTGCCACTAGACAGGGCGGCAGGGAGACCCAGTACTTC
TRBV6-6,TRBJ1-2,NA,15,NA,CASSFPDGGNYGYTF,TGTGCCAGCAGCTTCCCAGACGGAGGTAACTATGGCTACACCTTC
TRBV6-6,TRBJ1-4,TRBD1,11,NA,CASSPRTGKIF,TGTGCCAGCAGTCCCCGGACAGGGAAGATTTTT
TRBV29-1,TRBJ1-2,NA,13,few,CSVEDQQGGGYTF,TGCAGCGTTGAAGATCAACAGGGTGGTGGCTACACCTTC
TRBV5-4,TRBJ2-1,TRBD2,17,NA,CASSSSGTSGIYNEQFF,TGTGCCAGCAGCTCATCGGGGACTAGCGGCATCTACAATGAGCAGTTCTTC